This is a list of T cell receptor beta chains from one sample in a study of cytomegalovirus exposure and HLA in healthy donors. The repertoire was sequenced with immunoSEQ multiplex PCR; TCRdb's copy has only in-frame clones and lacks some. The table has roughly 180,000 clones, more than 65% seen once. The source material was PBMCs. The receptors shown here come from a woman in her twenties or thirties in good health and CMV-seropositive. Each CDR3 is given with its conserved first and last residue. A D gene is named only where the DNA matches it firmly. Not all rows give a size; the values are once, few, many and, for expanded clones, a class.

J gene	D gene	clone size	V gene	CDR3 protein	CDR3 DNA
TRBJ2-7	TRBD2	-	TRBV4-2	CASSHRAGPEGEQYF	TGTGCCAGCAGCCACAGAGCGGGGCCAGAAGGCGAGCAGTACTTC
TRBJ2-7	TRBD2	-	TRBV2	CARTSGGRDGGPYEQYF	TGTGCCAGGACCTCGGGGGGGCGGGACGGGGGCCCCTACGAGCAGTACTTC
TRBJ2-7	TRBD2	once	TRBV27	CASSLSGTSGEMGQYF	TGTGCCAGCAGTTTATCCGGGACTAGCGGGGAAATGGGGCAGTACTTC
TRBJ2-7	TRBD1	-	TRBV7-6	CASSPIGQGDAEQYF	TGTGCCAGCAGCCCCATCGGGCAGGGGGATGCCGAGCAGTACTTC
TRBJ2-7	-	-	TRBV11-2	CASSLAGNYEQYF	TGTGCCAGCAGCTTAGCGGGGAACTACGAGCAGTACTTC
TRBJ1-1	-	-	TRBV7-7	CASSLSQNTEAFF	TGTGCTAGCAGCTTATCCCAGAACACTGAAGCTTTCTTT
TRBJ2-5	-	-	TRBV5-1	CASSLVSGQETQYF	TGCGCCAGCAGCTTGGTGTCGGGACAAGAGACCCAGTACTTC
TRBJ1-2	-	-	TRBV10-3	CAIRKDSGDGYTF	TGTGCCATCAGGAAGGACAGCGGAGATGGCTACACCTTC
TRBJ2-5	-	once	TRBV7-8	CASSPGQFQETQYF	TGTGCCAGCAGCCCAGGACAGTTCCAAGAGACCCAGTACTTC
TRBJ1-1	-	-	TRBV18	CASSLSQAPVEAFF	TGTGCCAGCTCGCTAAGTCAGGCCCCCGTGGAAGCTTTCTTT
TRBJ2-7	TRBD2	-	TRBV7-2	CASSSGTSGANEQYF	TGTGCCAGCAGCTCCGGGACTAGCGGGGCCAACGAGCAGTACTTC
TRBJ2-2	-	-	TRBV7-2	CASSLALVFSGELFF	TGTGCCAGCAGCTTGGCACTAGTTTTCTCCGGGGAGCTGTTTTTT
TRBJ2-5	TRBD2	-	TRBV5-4	CASSSGEGDQETQYF	TGTGCCAGCAGCTCCGGGGAGGGTGACCAAGAGACCCAGTACTTC
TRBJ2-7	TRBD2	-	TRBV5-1	CASSPFTGTNTYEQYF	TGCGCCAGCAGCCCTTTTACCGGGACTAATACCTACGAGCAGTACTTC
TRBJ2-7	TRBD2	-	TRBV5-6	CATSLSGSYYEQYF	TGTGCCACCTCCCTTAGCGGGAGTTACTACGAGCAGTACTTC
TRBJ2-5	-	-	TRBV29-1	CSARDMRRAETQYF	TGCAGCGCTCGGGATATGCGACGTGCGGAGACCCAGTACTTC
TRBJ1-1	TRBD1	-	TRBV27	CASSLSGTGTEAFF	TGTGCCAGCAGTCTCTCCGGGACAGGGACTGAAGCTTTCTTT
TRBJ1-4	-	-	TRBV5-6	CASSFRGVNEKLFF	TGTGCCAGCAGCTTCCGCGGGGTTAATGAAAAACTGTTTTTT
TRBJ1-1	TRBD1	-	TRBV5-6	CASSSPPRGITEAFF	TGTGCCAGCAGCTCGCCACCCAGGGGGATTACTGAAGCTTTCTTT
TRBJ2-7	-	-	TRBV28	CASSLHLASLSYEQYF	TGTGCCAGCAGCCTACATTTGGCTAGCCTCTCCTACGAGCAGTACTTC
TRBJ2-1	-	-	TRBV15	CATSYIRGNEQFF	TGTGCCACCAGCTACATACGGGGGAATGAGCAGTTCTTC
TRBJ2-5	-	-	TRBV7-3	CASSLIGADSVPQETQYF	TGTGCCAGCAGCTTAATAGGGGCGGACAGCGTCCCTCAAGAGACCCAGTACTTC
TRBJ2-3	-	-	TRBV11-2	CASRGDDTQYF	TGTGCCAGCAGAGGGGATGATACGCAGTATTTT
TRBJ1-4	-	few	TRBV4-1	CASSQAPRLMSSNEKLFF	TGCGCCAGCAGCCAAGCCCCCCGGTTGATGAGCTCGAATGAAAAACTGTTTTTT
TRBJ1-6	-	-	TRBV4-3	CASSQGLLDSAPLHF	TGCGCCAGCAGCCAAGGTCTGCTGGACTCCGCACCCCTCCACTTT
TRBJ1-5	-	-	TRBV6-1	CASREDLNQPQHF	TGTGCCAGCAGGGAGGACCTAAATCAGCCCCAGCATTTT
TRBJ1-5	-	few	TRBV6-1	CASNYYNQPQHF	TGTGCCAGCAACTACTACAATCAGCCCCAGCATTTT
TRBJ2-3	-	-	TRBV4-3	CASSPLGGPATDTQYF	TGCGCCAGCAGCCCTTTGGGGGGGCCGGCCACAGATACGCAGTATTTT
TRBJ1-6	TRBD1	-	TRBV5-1	CASSFTGGNNSPLHF	TGCGCCAGCAGCTTCACAGGGGGCAACAATTCACCCCTCCACTTT
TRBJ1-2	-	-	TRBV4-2	CASSQDQSEGYTF	TGTGCCAGCAGCCAAGATCAATCGGAGGGCTACACCTTC